The rows below give T cell receptor beta chains drawn from one sample of a study of cytomegalovirus exposure and HLA in healthy donors. Profiled with immunoSEQ multiplex PCR; TCRdb holds only in-frame clones, not every one. This sample has some 100,000 clones, with roughly three quarters found just once. Sequenced: PBMCs. The receptor set was obtained from a woman aged 50 to 60 in good health and CMV-seropositive. CDR3s include the opening cysteine and the closing phenylalanine or tryptophan.

V	J	CDR3
TRBV4-1	TRBJ2-5	CASSQVVAGRETQYF
TRBV7-9	TRBJ2-1	CASSQKARQGSYNEQFF
TRBV11-2	TRBJ2-7	CASSLYRGTEQYF
TRBV19	TRBJ2-2	CASSPIRTSGGITGELFF
TRBV5-1	TRBJ2-1	CASSSLAFYHNEQFF
TRBV7-6	TRBJ2-5	CASSSSWTSRETQYF
TRBV5-1	TRBJ2-7	CASSGNFRDRGGEQYF
TRBV18	TRBJ2-1	CASSPQTREQFF
TRBV9	TRBJ2-3	CASSVEQGTDTQYF
TRBV4-1	TRBJ2-1	CASSPVAGDSWNEQFF
TRBV18	TRBJ2-5	CASSHSGVQETQYF
TRBV5-1	TRBJ2-5	CASSLGPDKLQETQYF
TRBV2	TRBJ1-5	CASSDRTGVQPQHF
TRBV7-9	TRBJ2-7	CASSPRLKGQGGEQYF
TRBV14	TRBJ1-2	CASSSDMGYGYTF
TRBV7-9	TRBJ1-5	CASSPGGSNQPQHF
TRBV27	TRBJ1-2	CASSSRQGANYGYTF
TRBV29-1	TRBJ2-1	CSVEGRQGFSYNEQFF
TRBV7-6	TRBJ1-1	CASTAYPQRENTEAFF
TRBV2	TRBJ2-7	CASSGAGYEQYF
TRBV4-2	TRBJ2-5	CASSQGPGLAGETQYF
TRBV7-8	TRBJ2-1	CASVLGGTSGKDEQFF
TRBV12-5	TRBJ2-1	CASAMTAYNEQFF
TRBV30	TRBJ2-7	CAGSEWSYEQYF
TRBV25-1	TRBJ2-2	CASSEGRGTGELFF
TRBV18	TRBJ2-7	CASSLGASGGSFYEQYF
TRBV7-9	TRBJ2-7	CSSSSGSSYEQYF
TRBV6-6	TRBJ2-1	CASSRPRNEQFF
TRBV5-1	TRBJ2-1	CASSLGGGTHEQFF
TRBV11-1	TRBJ2-5	CASSHPGEGSGRETQYF
TRBV5-8	TRBJ1-1	CASSPGGAFF
TRBV19	TRBJ2-3	CASSPPWGASGRLDTQYF
TRBV5-1	TRBJ2-7	CASRTGTSDSNEQYF
TRBV7-8	TRBJ1-2	CASSLGEHLRTGPDYGYTF
TRBV18	TRBJ2-1	CASSPRRETSFGNEQFF
TRBV9	TRBJ2-3	CASSYTDTQYF
TRBV2	TRBJ2-5	CASRADGLKETQYF
TRBV11-2	TRBJ1-4	CASSLVGTPTEKLFF
TRBV7-7	TRBJ1-3	CASSADSTGNTIYF